This T cell receptor (beta chain) appears in the sequencing data of a study of blood T cell repertoires in COVID-19. The assay was immunoSEQ multiplex PCR, and TCRdb's table has in-frame clones only and misses some. The table lists around 250,000 clones, 65% to 85% of them singletons. The CDR3 is 15 residues long. The V end lost 6 bases, the J end lost 0 bases, and 15 bases lay between the germline ends. Germline CDR1 reads DFQATT; CDR2 reads SNEGSKA (reference sequence). Sequencing was done on a sample of peripheral blood. The chain combines TRBV20-1 with TRBJ2-1, with D hard to call. This TCR was sampled from a woman between 35 and 50 years old who had recovered from COVID-19. The CDR3: CSASGRRSSYNEQFF. The CDR3 bases are TGCAGTGCCAGTGGAAGACGGAGCTCCTACAATGAGCAGTTCTTC.